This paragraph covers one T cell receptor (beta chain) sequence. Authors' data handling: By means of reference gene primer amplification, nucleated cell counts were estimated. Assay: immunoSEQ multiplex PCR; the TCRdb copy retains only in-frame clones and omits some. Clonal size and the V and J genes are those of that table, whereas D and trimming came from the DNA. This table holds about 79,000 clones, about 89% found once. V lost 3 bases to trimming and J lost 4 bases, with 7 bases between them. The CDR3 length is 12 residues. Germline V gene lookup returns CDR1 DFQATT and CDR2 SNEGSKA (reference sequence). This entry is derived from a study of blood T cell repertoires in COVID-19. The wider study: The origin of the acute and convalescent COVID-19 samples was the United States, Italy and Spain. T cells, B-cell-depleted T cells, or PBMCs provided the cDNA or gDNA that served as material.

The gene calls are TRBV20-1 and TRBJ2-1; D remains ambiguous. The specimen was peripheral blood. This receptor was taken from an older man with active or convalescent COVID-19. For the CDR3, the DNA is TGCAGTGCTAGTAACAATTACAATGAGCAGTTCTTC. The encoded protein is CSASNNYNEQFF.